This is a list of T cell receptor beta chains from one sample in a study of T cell repertoires in cytomegalovirus infection. TCRdb reanalysed the reads using MiXCR and keeps one entry per CDR3 protein. Seen here are roughly 130,000 distinct CDR3 sequences, about 24% observed once, and the top ten hold about 37%. Their antigen targets remain unknown. Sequencing input: PBMCs, sequenced either directly or after in vitro stimulation (not recorded which). These receptors all come from a human donor in good health (CMV status not recorded). Some clones in this sample may be carry-over from other donors' samples. The CDR3 runs from the conserved cysteine through the conserved F or W. The order of the fields is CDR3 length, J gene, D gene, clone size, V gene, CDR3 DNA, CDR3 protein. D genes are given only for firm matches. A row's size may be missing; if present it is once, few, many or a size class.

length: 15
J: TRBJ2-1
D: NA
size: NA
V: TRBV5-6
DNA: TGTGCCAGCAGCTTGGATGCCGGTTCCTACAATGAGCAGTTCTTC
CDR3: CASSLDAGSYNEQFF

length: 14
J: TRBJ2-7
D: NA
size: NA
V: TRBV6-2/TRBV6-3
DNA: TGTGCCAGCAGTTACTCCCGGGTTGCCTACGAGCAGTACTTC
CDR3: CASSYSRVAYEQYF

length: 13
J: TRBJ1-4
D: TRBD1
size: NA
V: TRBV4-1
DNA: TGCGCCAGCAGCCTCGCAGGGGGTGAAAAACTGTTTTTT
CDR3: CASSLAGGEKLFF

length: 15
J: TRBJ2-7
D: TRBD2
size: few
V: TRBV4-1
DNA: TGCGCCAGCAGGCCCTCTGCGGGAGACACCTACGAGCAGTACTTC
CDR3: CASRPSAGDTYEQYF

length: 17
J: TRBJ2-3
D: TRBD2
size: few
V: TRBV13
DNA: TGTGCCAGCAGCCCCACGGGAGGACTAGCGGGAGGAGATACGCAGTATTTT
CDR3: CASSPTGGLAGGDTQYF

length: 16
J: TRBJ2-4
D: TRBD1
size: many
V: TRBV7-6
DNA: TGTGCCAGCAGCTTAGTAGGGACAGGGGAGCCAAACATTCAGTACTTC
CDR3: CASSLVGTGEPNIQYF

length: 16
J: TRBJ2-2
D: TRBD1
size: many
V: TRBV7-2
DNA: TGTGCCAGCAGCTTCAGGGGGACGGCCAACACCGGGGAGCTGTTTTTT
CDR3: CASSFRGTANTGELFF

length: 16
J: TRBJ1-2
D: TRBD1
size: few
V: TRBV7-2
DNA: TGTGCCAGCAGCTTAACTGCACAGGGGGCCAACTATGGCTACACCTTC
CDR3: CASSLTAQGANYGYTF

length: 18
J: TRBJ2-3
D: TRBD2
size: NA
V: TRBV7-2
DNA: TGTGCCAGCAGCTCCCGGGTAGCGGGAGGTTCCCGCACAGATACGCAGTATTTT
CDR3: CASSSRVAGGSRTDTQYF

length: 16
J: TRBJ2-1
D: TRBD2
size: NA
V: TRBV24-1
DNA: TGTGCCACCGGCCGTCGTGGCGGGAGGTGGGGCGATGAGCAGTTCTTC
CDR3: CATGRRGGRWGDEQFF

length: 19
J: TRBJ2-5
D: NA
size: NA
V: TRBV20-1
DNA: TGCAGTGCCAACGCGGGGCCATCGGGACTTCAACTTCGCCAAGAGACCCAGTACTTC
CDR3: CSANAGPSGLQLRQETQYF

length: 12
J: TRBJ1-1
D: NA
size: few
V: TRBV6-2/TRBV6-3
DNA: TGTGCCAGCAGAGCCGGAGGAAGGGTAGCTTTCTTT
CDR3: CASRAGGRVAFF

length: 12
J: TRBJ2-5
D: TRBD1
size: NA
V: TRBV28
DNA: TGTGCCAGCAGTTCACAGGGGTTGACCCAGTACTTC
CDR3: CASSSQGLTQYF

length: 24
J: TRBJ2-5
D: TRBD2
size: once
V: TRBV14
DNA: TGTGCCAGCAGCCAAGGCCCGGGCATTGGGAGAGGGTCTGAAGCGGGAGTTCGTGGAGAGACCCAGTACTTC
CDR3: CASSQGPGIGRGSEAGVRGETQYF

length: 13
J: TRBJ1-2
D: NA
size: few
V: TRBV6-5
DNA: TGTGCCAGCAGCAACACCAAGGGCTATGGCTACACCTTC
CDR3: CASSNTKGYGYTF

length: 16
J: TRBJ1-5
D: TRBD1
size: NA
V: TRBV24-1
DNA: TGTGCCACCAGTGACACTCGGGACAGGGGCAATCAGCCCCAGCATTTT
CDR3: CATSDTRDRGNQPQHF

length: 17
J: TRBJ1-1
D: NA
size: NA
V: TRBV27
DNA: TGTGCCAGCAGTTTCCCGACAGGAAGAGGTTCGAACACTGAAGCTTTCTTT
CDR3: CASSFPTGRGSNTEAFF

length: 13
J: TRBJ1-1
D: NA
size: many
V: TRBV4-3
DNA: TGCGCCAGCAGCCAGGAAACAGAGACTGAAGCTTTCTTT
CDR3: CASSQETETEAFF

length: 16
J: TRBJ2-1
D: TRBD2
size: few
V: TRBV27
DNA: TGTGCCAGCAGTTTAAGAATCGCGGGAGGGCTAAATGAGCAGTTCTTC
CDR3: CASSLRIAGGLNEQFF

length: 14
J: TRBJ1-2
D: TRBD1
size: few
V: TRBV19
DNA: TGTGCCAGTAGCCTGACAGGGGACGCCTATGGCTACACCTTC
CDR3: CASSLTGDAYGYTF

length: 14
J: TRBJ2-7
D: NA
size: NA
V: TRBV20-1
DNA: TGCAGTGCTAGGGGGCGAAGGGCGTACTACGAGCAGTACTTC
CDR3: CSARGRRAYYEQYF

length: 12
J: TRBJ1-5
D: NA
size: NA
V: TRBV2
DNA: TGTGCCAGCAGTCCCGACCGTCAGCCCCAGCATTTT
CDR3: CASSPDRQPQHF

length: 16
J: TRBJ2-3
D: TRBD2
size: many
V: TRBV7-8
DNA: TGTGCCAGCAGCCCCTGGACTAGCGGAAACACAGATACGCAGTATTTT
CDR3: CASSPWTSGNTDTQYF

length: 16
J: TRBJ1-5
D: NA
size: many
V: TRBV28
DNA: TGTGCCAGCAGTTCCGACAGGAGATATAGCAATCAGCCCCAGCATTTT
CDR3: CASSSDRRYSNQPQHF

length: 14
J: TRBJ2-7
D: TRBD2
size: few
V: TRBV6-5
DNA: TGTGCCAGCAGCTCAGCGGGAGAAGACTACGAGCAGTACTTC
CDR3: CASSSAGEDYEQYF

length: 17
J: TRBJ1-5
D: TRBD1
size: NA
V: TRBV7-8
DNA: TGTGCCAGCAGGCCGACCTGGGGACAGGGAAGCGATCAGCCCCAGCATTTT
CDR3: CASRPTWGQGSDQPQHF

length: 15
J: TRBJ2-5
D: NA
size: NA
V: TRBV7-9
DNA: TGTGCCAGCAGCTTGGGAGCAACGTACCAAGAGACCCAGTACTTC
CDR3: CASSLGATYQETQYF

length: 15
J: TRBJ2-7
D: NA
size: few
V: TRBV7-2
DNA: TGTGCCAGCAGCTTAGAGGTTTACCGACCTCCGCGGCAGTACTTC
CDR3: CASSLEVYRPPRQYF

length: 15
J: TRBJ2-5
D: TRBD2
size: NA
V: TRBV29-1
DNA: TGCAGCGCCAGACCGCGGACGGGAGGTCAAGAGACCCAGTACTTC
CDR3: CSARPRTGGQETQYF

length: 14
J: TRBJ1-4
D: NA
size: many
V: TRBV7-9
DNA: TGTGCCAGCAGCTTAGCGGGCGGTAATGAAAAACTGTTTTTT
CDR3: CASSLAGGNEKLFF

length: 14
J: TRBJ1-1
D: NA
size: NA
V: TRBV20-1
DNA: TGCAGGGTCGGATCACCGGACAGGAACACTGAAGCTTTCTTT
CDR3: CRVGSPDRNTEAFF

length: 14
J: TRBJ2-3
D: NA
size: once
V: TRBV12-3/TRBV12-4
DNA: TGTGCCAGCAGCCTACGGAGCGCGACAGATACGCAGTATTTT
CDR3: CASSLRSATDTQYF

length: 13
J: TRBJ2-3
D: NA
size: NA
V: TRBV20-1
DNA: TGCAGTGCTACACTAGCAGTTACAGATACGCAGTATTTT
CDR3: CSATLAVTDTQYF

length: 15
J: TRBJ1-4
D: NA
size: NA
V: TRBV5-4
DNA: TGTGCCAGCAGCTTGTCAGGGCGAGGGAGTGAAAAACTGTTTTTT
CDR3: CASSLSGRGSEKLFF

length: 14
J: TRBJ2-1
D: NA
size: NA
V: TRBV29-1
DNA: TGCAGCGTTGATGGGGGCTGGGGATACAATGAGCAGTTCTTC
CDR3: CSVDGGWGYNEQFF

length: 16
J: TRBJ2-3
D: NA
size: few
V: TRBV24-1
DNA: TGTGCCACCAGTGACAGGATTAATCCTAGCACAGATACGCAGTATTTT
CDR3: CATSDRINPSTDTQYF

length: 14
J: TRBJ2-3
D: TRBD1
size: NA
V: TRBV6-5
DNA: TGTGCCAGCAGTCACGGACAGGTCCAGGATACGCAGTATTTT
CDR3: CASSHGQVQDTQYF

length: 16
J: TRBJ1-4
D: TRBD1
size: NA
V: TRBV12-3/TRBV12-4
DNA: TGTGCCAGCACCGGAGGCGGGACAGGGCCCGTCGGAAAACTGTTTTTT
CDR3: CASTGGGTGPVGKLFF

length: 16
J: TRBJ1-5
D: NA
size: NA
V: TRBV15
DNA: TGTGCCACCAGCAGACACTCAACAGGGTTGGGCCAGCCCCAGCATTTT
CDR3: CATSRHSTGLGQPQHF

length: 18
J: TRBJ2-1
D: NA
size: few
V: TRBV6-2/TRBV6-3
DNA: TGTGCCAGCGGACCCCGCCGAAGGATCGAGTCAACTTACAATGAGCAGTTCTTC
CDR3: CASGPRRRIESTYNEQFF